A single TCR beta chain is shown here with its context. The CDR3 extends over 13 amino acids. Trimming stripped 4 bases from V and 2 bases from J, with 8 bases between. From germline, CDR1 is SGHTA and CDR2 FQGNSA. These data originate in a study of blood T cell repertoires in COVID-19. Study details: Samples taken during acute and convalescent COVID-19 were collected in the United States, Italy and Spain. PBMCs, B-cell-depleted T cells, or T cells provided the cDNA or gDNA that made up the material.

Authors' processing steps: Scientists estimated how many nucleated cells there were by amplifying reference gene primers. Assay: immunoSEQ multiplex PCR; the TCRdb copy retains only in-frame clones and omits some. V and J calls and clone size are as listed in that table; D and trimming were resolved from the DNA. The sample has hundreds of thousands of clones; around 85% are singletons. Sequencing was carried out using peripheral blood. J is TRBJ1-2 and V is TRBV7-2, with D unresolved. The sequence was collected from a middle-aged man with acute or convalescent COVID-19. CDR3 loop: CASSSQMNYGYTF. The CDR3 DNA follows: TGTGCCAGCAGCTCGCAGATGAACTATGGCTACACCTTC.